This T cell receptor beta chain appears in the sequencing data of a study of immune characterization of retroperitoneal liposarcoma. This CDR3 is built from 16 residues. Trimming cost V 8 bases and J 5 bases; bases outside gene matches: 16. In TCRdb, the PCR reads were re-called with MiXCR into one record per CDR3 protein. The sample has more than 10,000 distinct CDR3 sequences, about a quarter seen once. This clonotype was seen ten or more times. The sequence was obtained from a female donor with retroperitoneal liposarcoma. The rearrangement uses TRBV12-3 or TRBV12-4 and TRBJ2-3; 7 bases map to TRBD2. Material: tumor tissue. CDR3 in amino acids: CASGGVEAGRGDTQYF. The CDR3 DNA reads as TGTGCCAGCGGGGGAGTAGAAGCGGGGAGGGGAGATACGCAGTATTTT.